The clone carrying this T cell receptor beta chain turned up a few times. The data stem from a study of response to subunit inactivated influenza vaccine. CDR3 size: 13 residues. V was pared by 0 bases and J by 7 bases, with 3 bases of the junction left unmatched. Germline V gives CDR1 SGDLS, CDR2 YYNGEE. TCRdb passed the RT-PCR reads through MiXCR, listing each CDR3 protein once. The sample lists 600,000 to 700,000 distinct CDR3 sequences, 14% occurring once. The chain is built from TRBV9 and TRBJ2-7; 8 bases align to TRBD1. This receptor was identified in a man aged 50-60 years who received an inactivated influenza vaccine. The sample in question was PBMCs from blood, obtained 14 to 15 days before vaccination. Here the CDR3 DNA reads TGTGCCAGCAGCGTAGGATGGACAGGGGAGCAGTACTTC. Translation: CASSVGWTGEQYF.